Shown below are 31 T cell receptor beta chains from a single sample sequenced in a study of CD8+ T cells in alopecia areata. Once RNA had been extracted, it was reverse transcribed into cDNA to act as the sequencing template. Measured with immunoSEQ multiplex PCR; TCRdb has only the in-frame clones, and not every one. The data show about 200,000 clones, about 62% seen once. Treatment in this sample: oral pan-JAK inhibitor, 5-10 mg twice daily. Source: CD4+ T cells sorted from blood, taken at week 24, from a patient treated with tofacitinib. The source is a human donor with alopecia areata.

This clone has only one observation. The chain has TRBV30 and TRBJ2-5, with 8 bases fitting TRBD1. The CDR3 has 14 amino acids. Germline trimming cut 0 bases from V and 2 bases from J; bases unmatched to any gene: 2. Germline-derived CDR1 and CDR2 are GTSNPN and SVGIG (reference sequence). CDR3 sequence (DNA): TGTGCCTGGAGTGTTGGGACAGGACAAGAGACCCAGTACTTC. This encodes CAWSVGTGQETQYF. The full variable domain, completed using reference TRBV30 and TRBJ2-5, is SQTIHQWPATLVQPVGSPLSLECTVEGTSNPNLYWYRQAAGRGLQLLFYSVGIGQISSEVPQNLSASRPQDRQFILSSKKLLLSDSGFYLCAWSVGTGQETQYFGPGTRLLVL.

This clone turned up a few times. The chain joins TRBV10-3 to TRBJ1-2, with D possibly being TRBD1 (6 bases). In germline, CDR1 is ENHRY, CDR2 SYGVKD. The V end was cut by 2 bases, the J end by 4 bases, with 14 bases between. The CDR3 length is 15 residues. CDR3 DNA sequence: TGTGCCATCAGTGAGGGGGGGCGACAGTCCTATGGCTACACCTTC. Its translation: CAISEGGRQSYGYTF.

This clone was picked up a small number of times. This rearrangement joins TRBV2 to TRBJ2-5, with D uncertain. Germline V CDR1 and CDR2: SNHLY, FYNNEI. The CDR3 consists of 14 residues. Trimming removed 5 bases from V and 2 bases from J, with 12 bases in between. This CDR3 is CASSPQRDQETQYF. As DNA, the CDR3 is TGTGCCAGCAGTCCCCAAAGGGATCAAGAGACCCAGTACTTC.

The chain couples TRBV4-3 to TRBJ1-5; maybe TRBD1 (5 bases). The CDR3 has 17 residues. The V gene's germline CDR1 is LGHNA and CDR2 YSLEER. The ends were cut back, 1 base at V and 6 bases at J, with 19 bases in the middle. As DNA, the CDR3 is TGCGCCAGCAGCCAAGTGGACATGGGAATCCGCAGTCAGCCCCAGCATTTT. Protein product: CASSQVDMGIRSQPQHF.

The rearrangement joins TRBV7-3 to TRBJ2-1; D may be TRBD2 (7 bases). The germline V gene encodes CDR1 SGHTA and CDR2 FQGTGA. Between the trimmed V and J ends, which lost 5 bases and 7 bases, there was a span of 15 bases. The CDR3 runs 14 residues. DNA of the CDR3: TGTGCCAGCAGCCCCCGACGGGGGGCAAATGAGCAGTTCTTC. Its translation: CASSPRRGANEQFF.

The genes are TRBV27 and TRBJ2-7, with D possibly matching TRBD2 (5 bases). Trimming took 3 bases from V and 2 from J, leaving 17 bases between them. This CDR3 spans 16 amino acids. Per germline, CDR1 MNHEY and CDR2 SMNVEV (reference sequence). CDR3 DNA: TGTGCCAGCAGTTTCCGTGGGTCAGCGGTACCCTACGAGCAGTACTTC. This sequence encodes CASSFRGSAVPYEQYF.

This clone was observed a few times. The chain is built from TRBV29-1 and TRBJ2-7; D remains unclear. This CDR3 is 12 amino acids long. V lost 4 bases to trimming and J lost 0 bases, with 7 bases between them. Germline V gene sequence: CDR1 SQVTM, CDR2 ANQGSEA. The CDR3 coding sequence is TGCAGCGTTGTTCACGCCTCCTACGAGCAGTACTTC. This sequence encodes CSVVHASYEQYF.

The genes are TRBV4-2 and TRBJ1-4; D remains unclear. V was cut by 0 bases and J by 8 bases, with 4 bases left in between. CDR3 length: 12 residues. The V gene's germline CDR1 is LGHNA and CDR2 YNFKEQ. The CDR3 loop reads CASSQEGEKLFF. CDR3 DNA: TGTGCCAGCAGCCAAGAGGGCGAAAAACTGTTTTTT.

The CDR3: CASSPSLDGYTF. CDR3 DNA: TGTGCCAGCAGCCCCAGTTTGGATGGCTACACCTTC. The chain is built from TRBV5-6 and TRBJ1-2; D call uncertain. This CDR3 contains 12 residues. V lost 4 bases and J lost 6, with 10 bases in between. The V gene's germline CDR1 is SGHDT and CDR2 YYEEEE.

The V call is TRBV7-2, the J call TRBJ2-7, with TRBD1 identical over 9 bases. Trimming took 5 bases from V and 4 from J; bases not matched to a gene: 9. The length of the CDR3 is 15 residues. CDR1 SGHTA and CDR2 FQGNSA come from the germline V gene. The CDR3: CASSPRQGGLYEQYF. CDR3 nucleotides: TGTGCCAGCAGCCCGAGACAGGGGGGGTTATACGAGCAGTACTTC.

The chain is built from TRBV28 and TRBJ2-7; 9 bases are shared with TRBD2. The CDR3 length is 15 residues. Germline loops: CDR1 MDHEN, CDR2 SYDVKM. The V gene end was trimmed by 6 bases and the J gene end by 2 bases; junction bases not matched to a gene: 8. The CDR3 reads CASSLMGGRAYEQYF. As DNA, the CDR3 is TGTGCCAGCAGCCTTATGGGCGGGAGGGCCTACGAGCAGTACTTC.

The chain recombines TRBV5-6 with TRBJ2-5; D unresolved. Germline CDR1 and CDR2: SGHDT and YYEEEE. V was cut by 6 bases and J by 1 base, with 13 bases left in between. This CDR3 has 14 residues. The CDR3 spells CASTPRAIQETQYF. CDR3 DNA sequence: TGTGCCAGCACCCCTCGTGCGATCCAAGAGACCCAGTACTTC.

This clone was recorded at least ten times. The CDR3 region is CASSLGGGVEQFF. Here the CDR3 DNA reads TGTGCCAGCAGCTTAGGGGGTGGCGTTGAGCAGTTCTTC. The V gene is TRBV7-8, the J gene TRBJ2-1; no reliable D call. Looked up from germline, CDR1 is SGHVS and CDR2 is FQNEAQ. The CDR3 extends over 13 amino acids. The V end was cut by 1 base, the J end by 9 bases, with 10 bases between.

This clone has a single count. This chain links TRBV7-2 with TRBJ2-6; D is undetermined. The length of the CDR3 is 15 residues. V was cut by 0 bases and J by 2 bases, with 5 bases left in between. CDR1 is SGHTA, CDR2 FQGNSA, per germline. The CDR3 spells CASSLAGPGANVLTF. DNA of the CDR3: TGTGCCAGCAGCTTAGCAGGGCCTGGGGCCAACGTCCTGACTTTC.

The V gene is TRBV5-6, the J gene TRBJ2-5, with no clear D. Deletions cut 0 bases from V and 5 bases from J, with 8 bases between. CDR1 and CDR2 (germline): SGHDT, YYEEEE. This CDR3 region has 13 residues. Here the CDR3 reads CASSLAGTETQYF. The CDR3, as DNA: TGTGCCAGCAGCTTGGCGGGCACGGAGACCCAGTACTTC.

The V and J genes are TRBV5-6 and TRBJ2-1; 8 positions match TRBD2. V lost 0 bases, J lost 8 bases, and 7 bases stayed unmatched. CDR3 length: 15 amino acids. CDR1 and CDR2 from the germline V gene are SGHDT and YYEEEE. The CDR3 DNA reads TGTGCCAGCAGCTTGGAAAGCGGGGGCTGGGATGAGCAGTTCTTC. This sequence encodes CASSLESGGWDEQFF. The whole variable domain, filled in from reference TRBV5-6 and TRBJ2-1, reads DAGVTQSPTHLIKTRGQQVTLRCSPKSGHDTVSWYQQALGQGPQFIFQYYEEEERQRGNFPDRFSGHQFPNYSSELNVNALLLGDSALYLCASSLESGGWDEQFFGPGTRLTVL.

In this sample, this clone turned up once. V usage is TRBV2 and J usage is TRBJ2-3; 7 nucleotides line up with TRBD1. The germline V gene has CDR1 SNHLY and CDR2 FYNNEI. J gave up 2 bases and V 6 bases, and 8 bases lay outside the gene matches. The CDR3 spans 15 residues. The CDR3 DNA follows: TGTGCCAGCAGAGACCCCGGGACAGACACAGATACGCAGTATTTT. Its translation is CASRDPGTDTDTQYF.

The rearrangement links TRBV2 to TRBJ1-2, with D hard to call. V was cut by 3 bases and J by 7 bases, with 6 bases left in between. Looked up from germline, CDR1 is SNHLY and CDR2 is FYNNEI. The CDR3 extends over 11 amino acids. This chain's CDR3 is CASSERVGYTF. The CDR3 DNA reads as TGTGCCAGCAGTGAGAGGGTTGGCTACACCTTC.

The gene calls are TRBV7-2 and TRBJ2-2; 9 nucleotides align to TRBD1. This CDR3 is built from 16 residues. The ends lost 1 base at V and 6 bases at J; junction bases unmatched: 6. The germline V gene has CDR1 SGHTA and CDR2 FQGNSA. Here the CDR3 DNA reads TGTGCCAGCAGCTTAGTGGGACAGGGCATTTCCGGGGAGCTGTTTTTT. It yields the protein CASSLVGQGISGELFF.

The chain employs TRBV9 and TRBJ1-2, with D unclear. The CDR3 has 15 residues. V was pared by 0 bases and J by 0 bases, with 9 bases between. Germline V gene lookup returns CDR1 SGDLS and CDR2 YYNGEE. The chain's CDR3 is CASSVGAAANYGYTF. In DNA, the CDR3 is TGTGCCAGCAGCGTAGGGGCCGCGGCTAACTATGGCTACACCTTC.

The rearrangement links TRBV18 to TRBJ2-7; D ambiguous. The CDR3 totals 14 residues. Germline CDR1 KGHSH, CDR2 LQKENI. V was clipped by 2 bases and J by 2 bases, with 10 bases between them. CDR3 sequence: CASSPGPTAYEQYF. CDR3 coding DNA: TGTGCCAGCTCACCAGGACCTACCGCCTACGAGCAGTACTTC.

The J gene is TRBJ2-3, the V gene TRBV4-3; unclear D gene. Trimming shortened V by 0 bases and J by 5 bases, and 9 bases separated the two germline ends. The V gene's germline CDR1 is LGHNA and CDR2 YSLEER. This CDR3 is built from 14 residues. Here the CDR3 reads CASSQDPTGDTQYF. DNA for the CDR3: TGCGCCAGCAGCCAAGACCCCACCGGAGATACGCAGTATTTT.

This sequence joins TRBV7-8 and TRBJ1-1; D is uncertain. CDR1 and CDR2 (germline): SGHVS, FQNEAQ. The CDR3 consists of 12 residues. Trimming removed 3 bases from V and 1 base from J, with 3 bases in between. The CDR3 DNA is TGTGCCAGCAGCTTCCCGAACACTGAAGCTTTCTTT. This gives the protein CASSFPNTEAFF.

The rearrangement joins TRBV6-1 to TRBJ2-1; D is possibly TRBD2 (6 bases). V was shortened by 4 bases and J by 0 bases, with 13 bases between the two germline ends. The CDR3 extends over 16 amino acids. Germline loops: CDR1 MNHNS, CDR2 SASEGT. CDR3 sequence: CASSGTGVTSYNEQFF. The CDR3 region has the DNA TGTGCCAGCAGTGGAACGGGGGTTACCTCCTACAATGAGCAGTTCTTC.

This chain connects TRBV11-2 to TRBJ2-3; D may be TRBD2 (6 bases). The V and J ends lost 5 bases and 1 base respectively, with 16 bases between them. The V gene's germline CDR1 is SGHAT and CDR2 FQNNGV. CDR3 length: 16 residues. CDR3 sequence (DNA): TGTGCCAGCAGCCCGGAGGGGTTTCGTGGCACAGATACGCAGTATTTT. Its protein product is CASSPEGFRGTDTQYF.

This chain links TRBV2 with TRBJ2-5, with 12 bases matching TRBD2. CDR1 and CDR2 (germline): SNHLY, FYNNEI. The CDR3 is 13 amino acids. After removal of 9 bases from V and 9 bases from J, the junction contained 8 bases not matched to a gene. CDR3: CASRTSGVWSQYF. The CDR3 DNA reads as TGTGCCAGTCGGACTAGCGGGGTATGGTCCCAGTACTTC.

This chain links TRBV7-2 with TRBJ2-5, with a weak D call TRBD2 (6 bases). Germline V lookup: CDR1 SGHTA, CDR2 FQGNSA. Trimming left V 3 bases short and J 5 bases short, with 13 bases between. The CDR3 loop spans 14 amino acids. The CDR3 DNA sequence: TGTGCCAGCAGCTTGGGACTCAAACGGGAGACCCAGTACTTC. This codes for CASSLGLKRETQYF.

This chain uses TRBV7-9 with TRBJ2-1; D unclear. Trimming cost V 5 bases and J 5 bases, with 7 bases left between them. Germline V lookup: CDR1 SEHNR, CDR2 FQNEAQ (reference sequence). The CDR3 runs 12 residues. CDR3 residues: CASSRSDNEQFF. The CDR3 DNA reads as TGTGCCAGCAGCCGGTCAGACAATGAGCAGTTCTTC.

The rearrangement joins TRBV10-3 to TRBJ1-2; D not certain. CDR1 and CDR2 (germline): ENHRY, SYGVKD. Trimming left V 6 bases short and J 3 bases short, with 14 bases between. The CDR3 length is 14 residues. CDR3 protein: CAIRVSGRDYGYTF. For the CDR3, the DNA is TGTGCCATCAGGGTGTCAGGAAGAGACTATGGCTACACCTTC.

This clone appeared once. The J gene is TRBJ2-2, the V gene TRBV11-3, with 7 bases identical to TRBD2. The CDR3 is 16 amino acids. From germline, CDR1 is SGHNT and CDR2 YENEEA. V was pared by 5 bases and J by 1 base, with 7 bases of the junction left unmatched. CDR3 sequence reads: CASSPSGRRNTGELFF. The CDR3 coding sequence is TGTGCCAGCAGCCCATCCGGGAGGAGGAACACCGGGGAGCTGTTTTTT. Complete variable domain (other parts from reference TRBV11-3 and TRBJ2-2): EAGVVQSPRYKIIEKKQPVAFWCNPISGHNTLYWYLQNLGQGPELLIRYENEEAVDDSQLPKDRFSAERLKGVDSTLKIQPAELGDSAVYLCASSPSGRRNTGELFFGEGSRLTVL.

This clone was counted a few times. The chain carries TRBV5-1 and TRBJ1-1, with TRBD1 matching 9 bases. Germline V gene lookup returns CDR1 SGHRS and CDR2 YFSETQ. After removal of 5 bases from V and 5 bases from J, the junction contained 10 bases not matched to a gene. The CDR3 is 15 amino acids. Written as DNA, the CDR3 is TGCGCCAGCAGTTACCTCCGGACAGGGGTTACTGAAGCTTTCTTT. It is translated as CASSYLRTGVTEAFF.